The 30 T cell receptor beta chains in this list originate from one sample, sequenced in a study of human T cells and chemical hapten exposure. Each CDR3 protein gets one entry after TCRdb re-called the RACE reads with MiXCR. The profile shows tens of thousands of distinct CDR3 sequences, around 3.2% of them singletons. As to time point: patch test 2, 6 weeks after DPC sensitization. Treatment in this sample: therapeutic diphenylcyclopropenone sensitization with weekly scalp DPC. Source: whole blood, taken in connection with sensitization to the hapten diphenylcyclopropenone (DPC). The source is a man aged 35 to 55 with alopecia areata. Some clones in this sample may be carry-over from other donors' samples.

This clonotype was counted ten times or more. J is TRBJ2-5 and V is TRBV20-1, with TRBD1 identical over 9 bases. Germline loops: CDR1 DFQATT, CDR2 SNEGSKA (reference sequence). With 5 bases clipped from V and 0 bases from J, the junction kept 10 bases outside the gene matches. The CDR3 is 16 amino acids. CDR3 loop: CSAPNRQGGYQETQYF. Here the CDR3 DNA reads TGCAGTGCTCCAAATAGACAGGGGGGTTACCAAGAGACCCAGTACTTC.

This clonotype was detected many times. The chain has TRBV7-3 and TRBJ2-1; 10 nucleotides agree with TRBD2. Germline CDR1 reads SGHTA; CDR2 reads FQGTGA. The CDR3 consists of 15 residues. V gave up 2 bases and J gave up 7 bases; unmatched junction bases: 5. The CDR3 DNA follows: TGTGCCAGCAGCTTACTAGCGGGAGTAGGGAATGAGCAGTTCTTC. This codes for CASSLLAGVGNEQFF.

This clonotype has a count of ten or more. CDR3 coding DNA: TGTGCCAGCAGTTTAGCCGAGGGGCAAGAGACCCAGTACTTC. This encodes CASSLAEGQETQYF. V and J are TRBV12-3 or TRBV12-4 and TRBJ2-5; perhaps D is TRBD1 or TRBD2 (5 bases each). The CDR3 has 14 amino acids. The V and J ends lost 0 bases and 2 bases respectively, with 7 bases between them.

This clonotype was counted at least ten times. The gene calls are TRBV20-1 and TRBJ2-7; TRBD2 is a possible D gene (5 bases). Per the germline V gene, CDR1 is DFQATT and CDR2 is SNEGSKA (reference sequence). This CDR3 is 13 amino acids long. Trimming took off 5 bases at V and 0 bases at J, with 11 bases between the two ends. CDR3 protein: CSAETGGSYEQYF. The CDR3 nucleotides are TGCAGTGCTGAGACTGGAGGCTCCTACGAGCAGTACTTC.

This sequence joins TRBV18 and TRBJ2-3, with TRBD2 matching 8 bases. Germline V CDR1 and CDR2: KGHSH, LQKENI. The V segment lost 2 bases and the J segment 3 bases; nucleotides outside the gene matches: 4. The CDR3 sequence is 15 residues long. The CDR3 nucleotides are TGTGCCAGCTCACCAGCAGGACTAGCTACAGATACGCAGTATTTT. Encoded protein: CASSPAGLATDTQYF. Full variable domain (remainder filled in from reference TRBV18 and TRBJ2-3): NAGVMQNPRHLVRRRGQEARLRCSPMKGHSHVYWYRQLPEEGLKFMVYLQKENIIDESGMPKERFSAEFPKEGPSILRIQQVVRGDSAAYFCASSPAGLATDTQYFGPGTRLTVL.

V is TRBV2 and J is TRBJ1-5; D is unclear. Germline CDR1 is SNHLY and CDR2 is FYNNEI. The CDR3 has 13 residues. Trimming removed 3 bases from V and 0 bases from J, with 3 bases in between. The DNA of the CDR3 is TGTGCCAGCAGTGAGTTTAGCAATCAGCCCCAGCATTTT. It is translated as CASSEFSNQPQHF.

This clonotype was seen ten or more times. V usage is TRBV4-1 and J usage is TRBJ2-1; 10 nucleotides match TRBD1. This CDR3 region has 19 residues. The J segment lost 4 bases and the V segment lost 0 bases, leaving 12 bases of the junction unmatched. From germline, CDR1 is MGHRA and CDR2 YSYEKL. The CDR3 loop reads CASSQEVGTGDPRYNEQFF. DNA of the CDR3: TGCGCCAGCAGCCAAGAGGTGGGGACAGGGGACCCGAGATACAATGAGCAGTTCTTC.

This clonotype has ten or more counts. The chain carries TRBV7-8 and TRBJ1-4, with a weak D call TRBD1 (5 bases). Germline values: CDR1 SGHVS, CDR2 FQNEAQ. V gave up 1 base and J gave up 0 bases, with 9 bases separating them. The CDR3 is 16 amino acids. CDR3 protein: CASSLGQFATNEKLFF. Here the CDR3 DNA reads TGTGCCAGCAGCTTAGGACAGTTCGCAACTAATGAAAAACTGTTTTTT.

The V and J genes are TRBV6-2 or TRBV6-3 and TRBJ2-5, with TRBD2 matching over 14 bases. Unmatched junction bases numbered 10, after V lost 6 bases and J lost 4 bases. The CDR3 loop spans 17 amino acids. Looked up from germline, CDR1 is MNHEY and CDR2 is SVGEGT. Written as DNA, the CDR3 is TGTGCCAGCAGCCCTAACATAGGACTAGCGGGAGGAGAGACCCAGTACTTC. Its translation is CASSPNIGLAGGETQYF.

This clonotype was recorded a few times. The chain is built from TRBV7-8 and TRBJ1-1; no reliable D call. In germline, CDR1 is SGHVS, CDR2 FQNEAQ. V lost 2 bases and J lost 1, with 8 bases in between. This CDR3 comprises 14 residues. CDR3 DNA: TGTGCCAGCAGCTTATCTTTCAGGAACACTGAAGCTTTCTTT. This translates into CASSLSFRNTEAFF.

This clonotype was observed at least ten times. The chain combines TRBV6-1 with TRBJ1-2, with a weak D call TRBD1 (5 bases). Trimming left V 7 bases short and J 3 bases short, with 15 bases between. CDR1 is MNHNS and CDR2 is SASEGT in the germline V gene. The CDR3 runs to 14 residues. CDR3 sequence (DNA): TGTGCCAGCAAAACGGGGGGGGTTTACTATGGCTACACCTTC. Its translation: CASKTGGVYYGYTF.

This clonotype was counted many times. The chain links TRBV11-2 to TRBJ2-2; 10 nucleotides agree with TRBD1. Germline V gene data show CDR1 as SGHAT and CDR2 as FQNNGV. The CDR3 loop spans 14 amino acids. V shed 4 bases, J shed 5 bases, and the junction held 1 base outside the gene matches. CDR3 DNA sequence: TGTGCCAGCAGCTGGGACAGGGGTACCGGGGAGCTGTTTTTT. Translated, it gives CASSWDRGTGELFF.

V is TRBV7-9 and J is TRBJ2-2, with 10 positions matching TRBD2. Germline CDR1 is SEHNR and CDR2 is FQNEAQ (reference sequence). After removal of 5 bases from V and 3 bases from J, the junction contained 0 bases not matched to a gene. CDR3 length: 14 amino acids. The CDR3 protein is CASSGLADTGELFF. The CDR3, as DNA: TGTGCCAGCAGCGGACTAGCGGACACCGGGGAGCTGTTTTTT.

Ten or more counts support this clonotype. This rearrangement joins TRBV28 to TRBJ1-5; D is possibly TRBD1 (6 bases). The CDR3 covers 14 residues. With 1 base removed from V and 6 bases from J, the gap between germline ends came to 10 bases. CDR1 MDHEN and CDR2 SYDVKM come from the germline V gene. The CDR3 sequence is CASSLSGVGQPQHF. The CDR3 DNA is TGTGCCAGCAGTTTATCAGGGGTAGGTCAGCCCCAGCATTTT.

This clonotype was counted ten times or more. The chain has TRBV28 and TRBJ2-2; TRBD2 aligns across 14 bases. The junction had 7 bases not matched to a gene; V was cut back by 10 bases and J by 3 bases. Germline CDR1 MDHEN, CDR2 SYDVKM. CDR3 size: 16 residues. In DNA, the CDR3 is TGTGCCACCAATGGACTAGCGGGAGGCCACACCGGGGAGCTGTTTTTT. This encodes CATNGLAGGHTGELFF.

This clonotype was counted ten times or more. V and J are TRBV20-1 and TRBJ2-2; either TRBD1 or TRBD2 may fit D (5 bases each). Trimming took 3 bases from V and 1 from J, leaving 12 bases between them. Germline V gene sequence: CDR1 DFQATT, CDR2 SNEGSKA (reference sequence). The CDR3 runs 15 residues. The CDR3 spells CSARRDLGNTGELFF. CDR3 DNA sequence: TGCAGTGCTAGGAGGGACCTCGGGAACACCGGGGAGCTGTTTTTT.

This clonotype was seen ten or more times. J is TRBJ2-7 and V is TRBV10-3; D is uncertain. Per germline, CDR1 ENHRY and CDR2 SYGVKD. Trimming removed 8 bases at V and 0 bases at J, with 8 bases between. The CDR3 is 12 residues long. For the CDR3, the DNA is TGTGCCATCGGAACGGCCTCCTACGAGCAGTACTTC. Protein product: CAIGTASYEQYF.

V is TRBV5-1 and J is TRBJ1-6; D gene uncertain. This CDR3 has 15 amino acids. Germline V gene data show CDR1 as SGHRS and CDR2 as YFSETQ. With 0 bases removed from V and 7 bases from J, the gap between germline ends came to 11 bases. CDR3 in DNA: TGCGCCAGCAGCTTGGATGGTCGAGGCAATTCACCCCTCCACTTT. Translating it yields CASSLDGRGNSPLHF.

This clonotype has a count of ten or more. The chain carries TRBV9 and TRBJ2-2, with 7 bases fitting TRBD1. The germline V gene has CDR1 SGDLS and CDR2 YYNGEE. J gave up 3 bases and V 4 bases, and 9 bases lay outside the gene matches. CDR3 length: 16 amino acids. CDR3 sequence (DNA): TGTGCCAGCAGCCCGAGGGGGCGCAGGGACACCGGGGAGCTGTTTTTT. Translated: CASSPRGRRDTGELFF.

Ten or more counts support this clonotype. V and J are TRBV28 and TRBJ2-7, with 7 bases aligning to TRBD1. V shed 3 bases, J shed 4 bases, and the junction held 9 bases outside the gene matches. Germline lookup yields CDR1 MDHEN and CDR2 SYDVKM. CDR3 length equals 15 residues. CDR3 in DNA: TGTGCCAGCAGTTTGTGGGGTGGACAGGTATACGAGCAGTACTTC. This codes for CASSLWGGQVYEQYF.

This clonotype was seen at least ten times. The chain combines TRBV20-1 with TRBJ2-3; D gene unclear. Between the trimmed V and J ends, which lost 0 bases and 6 bases, there was a span of 13 bases. This CDR3 spans 14 amino acids. Germline V gene data show CDR1 as DFQATT and CDR2 as SNEGSKA (reference sequence). The CDR3 DNA sequence: TGCAGTGCTAGAGATGCCCCTAGTAAGGATACGCAGTATTTT. Its protein product is CSARDAPSKDTQYF.

This clonotype has a count of ten or more. This chain uses TRBV11-1 with TRBJ2-7; TRBD1 aligns across 7 bases. Trimming at V came to 4 bases and at J to 3 bases, leaving 3 bases not matched to a gene. The CDR3 is 13 residues long. CDR1 SGHAT and CDR2 FQDESV come from the germline V gene (reference sequence). Here the CDR3 DNA reads TGTGCCAGCAGCTCCCGGGACAGCTACGAGCAGTACTTC. It codes for CASSSRDSYEQYF.

This clonotype was seen repeatedly, ten times or more. The chain couples TRBV28 to TRBJ2-1; D not certain. The CDR3 covers 15 residues. V was shortened by 3 bases and J by 5 bases, with 14 bases between the two germline ends. Germline values: CDR1 MDHEN, CDR2 SYDVKM. The CDR3 is CASSFLLSPNNEQFF. DNA for the CDR3: TGTGCCAGCAGTTTCCTCCTGAGCCCCAACAATGAGCAGTTCTTC.

This clonotype was detected ten times or more. CDR3 bases: TGCAGTGCTCAAACGGGGGTTCGAGTGGAGCAGTACTTC. Translated: CSAQTGVRVEQYF. The rearrangement joins TRBV20-1 to TRBJ2-7; TRBD2 might be the D (6 bases). CDR3 length: 13 residues. From germline, CDR1 is DFQATT and CDR2 SNEGSKA (reference sequence). V was cut by 5 bases and J by 7 bases, with 18 bases left in between.

This clonotype showed up many times. The V and J genes are TRBV30 and TRBJ2-7, with 8 nucleotides matching TRBD2. The germline V gene encodes CDR1 GTSNPN and CDR2 SVGIG (reference sequence). V was clipped by 2 bases and J by 3 bases; unmatched bases: 9. The CDR3 length is 15 residues. CDR3 sequence (DNA): TGTGCCTGGAGTCCGGGGGGCGGGAGGAGCTACGAGCAGTACTTC. It specifies CAWSPGGGRSYEQYF.

At least ten counts were recorded for this clonotype. V gene TRBV7-3 combines with J gene TRBJ2-1; D ambiguous. This CDR3 is built from 16 residues. Germline CDR1 SGHTA, CDR2 FQGTGA. The germline V and J ends were trimmed by 5 bases and 4 bases, with 18 bases remaining between them. CDR3 bases: TGTGCCAGCAGCCCATCACCTAACCTACGATACAATGAGCAGTTCTTC. Residues: CASSPSPNLRYNEQFF.

This clonotype has more than one count but fewer than ten. This chain joins TRBV19 and TRBJ1-5; TRBD1 matches 8 bases. J gave up 0 bases and V 8 bases, and 12 bases lay outside the gene matches. The CDR3 is 17 amino acids. Germline V gene lookup returns CDR1 LNHDA and CDR2 SQIVND (reference sequence). This CDR3 is CASHMGTGVNSNQPQHF. CDR3 nucleotide sequence: TGTGCCAGTCACATGGGGACAGGAGTAAATAGCAATCAGCCCCAGCATTTT.

This clonotype appeared a few times. The chain combines TRBV15 with TRBJ2-5; D is undetermined. The CDR3 sequence is 15 residues long. Germline CDR1 LNHNV, CDR2 YYDKDF (reference sequence). Trimming pared 0 bases from V and 6 bases from J, leaving 14 bases between. CDR3 sequence: CATSRDWAGEKTQYF. The CDR3, as DNA: TGTGCCACCAGCAGAGATTGGGCAGGAGAAAAGACCCAGTACTTC.

V usage is TRBV7-8 and J usage is TRBJ2-7; 7 bases match TRBD1. Germline V gives CDR1 SGHVS, CDR2 FQNEAQ. Trimming took 3 bases from V and 11 from J; bases not matched to a gene: 7. This CDR3 comprises 12 residues. CDR3 sequence reads: CASSFYDRDEYF. The CDR3 bases are TGTGCCAGCAGCTTCTACGACAGGGACGAGTACTTC. Based on the CDR3 plus reference TRBV7-8 and TRBJ2-7, the full variable domain is GAGVSQSPRYKVAKRGQDVALRCDPISGHVSLFWYQQALGQGPEFLTYFQNEAQLDKSGLPSDRFFAERPEGSVSTLKIQRTQQEDSAVYLCASSFYDRDEYFGPGTRLTVT.

This clonotype was recorded many times. The chain joins TRBV20-1 to TRBJ2-7; D perhaps matches TRBD2 (5 bases). The V end was cut by 4 bases, the J end by 3 bases, with 16 bases between. The CDR3 sequence is 14 residues long. Germline V gene sequence: CDR1 DFQATT, CDR2 SNEGSKA (reference sequence). The CDR3 here is CSAMKTTRNYEQYF. The DNA for the CDR3 is TGCAGTGCTATGAAGACTACCAGGAACTACGAGCAGTACTTC.